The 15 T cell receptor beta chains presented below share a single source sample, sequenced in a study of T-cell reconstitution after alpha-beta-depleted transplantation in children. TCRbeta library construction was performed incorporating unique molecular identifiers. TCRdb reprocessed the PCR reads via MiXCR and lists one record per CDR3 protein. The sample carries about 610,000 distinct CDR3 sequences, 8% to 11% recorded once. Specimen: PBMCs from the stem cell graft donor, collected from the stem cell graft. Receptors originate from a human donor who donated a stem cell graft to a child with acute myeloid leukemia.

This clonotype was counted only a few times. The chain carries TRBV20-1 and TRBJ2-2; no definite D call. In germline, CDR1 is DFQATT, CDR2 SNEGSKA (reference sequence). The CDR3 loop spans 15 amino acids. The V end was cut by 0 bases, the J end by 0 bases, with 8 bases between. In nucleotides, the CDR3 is TGCAGTGCTAGAGATCCTGGGACGAACACCGGGGAGCTGTTTTTT. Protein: CSARDPGTNTGELFF.

The CDR3: CASSTGMSLSDTQYF. DNA of the CDR3: TGTGCCAGCTCAACAGGCATGAGCCTTTCCGATACGCAGTATTTT. The chain employs TRBV18 and TRBJ2-3; possibly TRBD1 for D (5 bases). From germline, CDR1 is KGHSH and CDR2 LQKENI. There are 15 residues in the CDR3. V lost 5 bases to trimming and J lost 6 bases, with 18 bases between them.

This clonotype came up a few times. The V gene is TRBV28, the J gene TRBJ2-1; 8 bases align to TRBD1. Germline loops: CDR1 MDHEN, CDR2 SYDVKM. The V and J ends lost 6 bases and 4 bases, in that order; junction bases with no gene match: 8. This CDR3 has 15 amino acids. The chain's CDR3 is CASSTPGQVYNEQFF. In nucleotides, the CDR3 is TGTGCCAGCAGCACGCCGGGACAGGTATACAATGAGCAGTTCTTC.

For the CDR3, the DNA is TGTGCCAGCAGCCCCCGGACTAGCGGGAGGGCCCAAGAGCAGTACTTC. It codes for CASSPRTSGRAQEQYF. The chain employs TRBV7-2 and TRBJ2-7; 15 bases align to TRBD2. The junction had 9 bases not matched to a gene; V was cut back by 5 bases and J by 7 bases. The germline V gene has CDR1 SGHTA and CDR2 FQGNSA. This CDR3 has 16 residues.

The CDR3 DNA reads as TGCAGCGCCCTCCCGACAGGGAAACTCTTCACTGAAGCTTTCTTT. Encoded protein: CSALPTGKLFTEAFF. The chain has TRBV29-1 and TRBJ1-1, with 7 positions matching TRBD1. This CDR3 contains 15 residues. Germline values: CDR1 SQVTM, CDR2 ANQGSEA. V was clipped by 7 bases and J by 4 bases; unmatched bases: 15.

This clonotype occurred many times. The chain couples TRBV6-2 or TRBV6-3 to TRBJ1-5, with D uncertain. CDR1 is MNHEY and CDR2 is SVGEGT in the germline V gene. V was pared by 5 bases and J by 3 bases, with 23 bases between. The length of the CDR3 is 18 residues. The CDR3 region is CASSTIYSTLDVNQPQHF. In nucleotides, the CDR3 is TGTGCCAGCAGTACAATCTACAGCACCCTGGATGTCAATCAGCCCCAGCATTTT.

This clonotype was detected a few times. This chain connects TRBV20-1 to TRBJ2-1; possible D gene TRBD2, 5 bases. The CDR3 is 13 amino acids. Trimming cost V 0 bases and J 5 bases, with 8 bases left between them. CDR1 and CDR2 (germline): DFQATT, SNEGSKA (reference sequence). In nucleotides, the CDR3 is TGCAGTGCTAGAGATCCGGGAAACAATGAGCAGTTCTTC. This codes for CSARDPGNNEQFF.

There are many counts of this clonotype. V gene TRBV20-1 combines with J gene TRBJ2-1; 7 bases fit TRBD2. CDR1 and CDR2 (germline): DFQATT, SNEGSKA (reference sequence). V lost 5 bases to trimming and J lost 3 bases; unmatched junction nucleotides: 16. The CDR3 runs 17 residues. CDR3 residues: CSAAQPPAGTVYNEQFF. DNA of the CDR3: TGCAGTGCTGCCCAGCCCCCAGCGGGGACCGTCTACAATGAGCAGTTCTTC.

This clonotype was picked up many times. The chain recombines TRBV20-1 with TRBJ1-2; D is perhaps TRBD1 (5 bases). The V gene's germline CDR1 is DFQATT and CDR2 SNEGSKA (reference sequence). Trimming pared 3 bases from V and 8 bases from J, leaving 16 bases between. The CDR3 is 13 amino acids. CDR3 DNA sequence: TGCAGTGCTAGTGGGGCACCCACGGGGGGCTACACCTTC. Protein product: CSASGAPTGGYTF.

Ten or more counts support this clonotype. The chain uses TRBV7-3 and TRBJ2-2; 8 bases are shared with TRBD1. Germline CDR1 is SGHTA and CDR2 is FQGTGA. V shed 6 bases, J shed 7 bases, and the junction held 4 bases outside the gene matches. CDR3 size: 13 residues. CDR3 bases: TGTGCCAGCAGACAGGGGGTGAACGGGGAGCTGTTTTTT. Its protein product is CASRQGVNGELFF.

CDR3 in amino acids: CSARAQWRNQPQHF. Here the CDR3 DNA reads TGCAGTGCTAGAGCCCAGTGGAGAAATCAGCCCCAGCATTTT. The gene calls are TRBV20-1 and TRBJ1-5; no definite D call. This CDR3 spans 14 amino acids. Between the trimmed V and J ends, which lost 1 base and 4 bases, there was a span of 11 bases. Germline CDR1 reads DFQATT; CDR2 reads SNEGSKA (reference sequence).

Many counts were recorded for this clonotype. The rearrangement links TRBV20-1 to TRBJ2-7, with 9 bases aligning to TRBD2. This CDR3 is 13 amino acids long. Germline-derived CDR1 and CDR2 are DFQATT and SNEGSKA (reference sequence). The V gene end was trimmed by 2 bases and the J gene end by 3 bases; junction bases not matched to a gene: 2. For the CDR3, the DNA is TGCAGTGCTAGATCTAGCGGGAACTACGAGCAGTACTTC. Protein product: CSARSSGNYEQYF.

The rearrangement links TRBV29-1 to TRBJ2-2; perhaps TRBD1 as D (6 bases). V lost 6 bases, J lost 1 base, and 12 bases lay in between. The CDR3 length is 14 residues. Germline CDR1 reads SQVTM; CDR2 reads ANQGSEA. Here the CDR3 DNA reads TGCAGCGTCGCCGGGACACTGAACACCGGGGAGCTGTTTTTT. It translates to CSVAGTLNTGELFF.

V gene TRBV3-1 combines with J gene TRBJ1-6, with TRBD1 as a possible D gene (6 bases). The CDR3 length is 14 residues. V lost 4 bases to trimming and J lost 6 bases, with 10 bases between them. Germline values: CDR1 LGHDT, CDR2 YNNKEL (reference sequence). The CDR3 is CASSLGQSNSPLHF. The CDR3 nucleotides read TGTGCCAGCAGCCTTGGACAGAGTAATTCACCCCTCCACTTT.

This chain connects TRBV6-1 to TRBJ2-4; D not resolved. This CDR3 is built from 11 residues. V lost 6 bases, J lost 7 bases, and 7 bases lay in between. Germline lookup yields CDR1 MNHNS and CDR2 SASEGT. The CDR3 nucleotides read TGTGCCAGCAGCGCGAGTAACATTCAGTACTTC. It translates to CASSASNIQYF.